This is a list of T cell receptor beta chains from one sample in a study of cytomegalovirus exposure and HLA in healthy donors. Data came from immunoSEQ multiplex PCR; TCRdb stores just in-frame clones and leaves some out. The top ten hold 2% to 2.5% of the sample, which has roughly 140,000 clones, 80% to 85% seen once. Sequencing was performed on PBMCs. All receptors come from a boy between 2 and 10 years old in good health and CMV-seronegative. CDR3s include the opening cysteine and the closing phenylalanine or tryptophan. The D gene is left open where the match is weak. The size field is filled for only some rows; it gives once, few, many or a size class.

V	size	D	J	DNA	CDR3
TRBV10-3	.	.	TRBJ2-7	TGTGCCATCAGCCCGGGACAACGGGACTCCTACGAGCAGTACTTC	CAISPGQRDSYEQYF
TRBV2	.	TRBD1	TRBJ2-7	TGTGCCAGCAGTGCCTCAGGGGGTAGGTACGAGCAGTACTTC	CASSASGGRYEQYF
TRBV5-6	.	.	TRBJ2-1	TGTGCCAGCAGCTGGGTAGGGGCCGCCGAGCAGTTCTTC	CASSWVGAAEQFF
TRBV12-5	.	.	TRBJ1-1	TGTGCTAGTGCCAGCGGAAATAGGAGGGAAGCTTTCTTT	CASASGNRREAFF
TRBV10-2	.	.	TRBJ2-7	TGCGCCAGCAGTGACGGGGTTCCTTACGAGCAGTACTTC	CASSDGVPYEQYF
TRBV27	.	TRBD2	TRBJ2-7	TGTGCCAGCAGTTTGGCTCAGACTAGCGGTCCCTACGAGCAGTACTTC	CASSLAQTSGPYEQYF
TRBV7-2	once	TRBD2	TRBJ2-1	TGTGCCAGCAGCCCACTCGGGGGGGAAAAGTTCTACAATGAGCAGTTCTTC	CASSPLGGEKFYNEQFF
TRBV5-1	.	.	TRBJ1-1	TGCGCCAGCAGTGTGTCGGGGAGAGACACTGAAGCTTTCTTT	CASSVSGRDTEAFF
TRBV2	.	TRBD1	TRBJ2-1	TGTGCCAGCCGTAACAGGGGGCCCTACAATGAGCAGTTCTTC	CASRNRGPYNEQFF
TRBV4-2	.	TRBD2	TRBJ2-7	TGTGCCAGCAGCCAAGAAATTACGCGGGAGGGCCTCGCCTACGAGCAGTACTTC	CASSQEITREGLAYEQYF
TRBV5-1	.	TRBD1	TRBJ2-7	TGCGCCAGCAGCTTGGAGGGACAGGGAAGGGCCGAGCAGTACTTC	CASSLEGQGRAEQYF
TRBV5-1	.	TRBD2	TRBJ2-7	TGCGCCAGCAGCTTGTATAATCCGCGGGGGTACGAGCAGTACTTC	CASSLYNPRGYEQYF
TRBV6-1	few	.	TRBJ1-5	TGTGCCAGCAAGCTGTTTAGTGGCAATCAGCCCCAGCATTTT	CASKLFSGNQPQHF
TRBV11-2	.	.	TRBJ1-5	TGTGCCAGCAGCTTAGATAGAAGAGGGTTAAATCAGCCCCAGCATTTT	CASSLDRRGLNQPQHF
TRBV19	.	TRBD1	TRBJ2-3	TGTGCCAGTAGTATATCCCTACTGGCAGGGGGCGCTTTGTTCGGCGCAGATACGCAGTATTTT	CASSISLLAGGALFGADTQYF
TRBV5-1	.	.	TRBJ1-1	TGCGCCAGCAGCTTGGGAGTGATAGTGAACACTGAAGCTTTCTTT	CASSLGVIVNTEAFF
TRBV27	.	TRBD1	TRBJ2-2	TGTGCCAGCAGTCCGCACCCTCCCGGGACAGGGTGGGACACCGGGGAGCTGTTTTTT	CASSPHPPGTGWDTGELFF
TRBV18	.	.	TRBJ2-2	TGTGCCAGCTCACCGGCATCCGGGGAGCTGTTTTTT	CASSPASGELFF
TRBV5-4	once	.	TRBJ1-1	TGTGCCAGCAGCCCGGGCGACAGAAGTGAAGCTTTCTTT	CASSPGDRSEAFF
TRBV25-1	.	TRBD1	TRBJ2-7	TGTGCCAGCAGTCCTCGGACAGGGCAGGGCGAGCAGTACTTC	CASSPRTGQGEQYF
TRBV18	.	TRBD1	TRBJ1-5	TGTGCCAGCTCACCCCTAGGATTACAGGGGGGTACGAATCAGCCCCAGCATTTT	CASSPLGLQGGTNQPQHF
TRBV5-1	few	.	TRBJ1-2	TGCGCCAGCAGCCAAAGCGTAGGAGCTAACTATGGCTACACCTTC	CASSQSVGANYGYTF
TRBV27	once	.	TRBJ2-5	TGTGCCAGCAGTTTCCGATCGAATCCGGGTCTGATTCCCCAAGAGACCCAGTACTTC	CASSFRSNPGLIPQETQYF
TRBV5-1	.	TRBD1	TRBJ2-5	TGCGCCAGCAGCGAAGGAGGACAGGGAGAGACCCAGTACTTC	CASSEGGQGETQYF
TRBV6-5	.	.	TRBJ1-2	TGTGCCAGCAGTAGGACAGACAACTATGGCTACACCTTC	CASSRTDNYGYTF
TRBV23-1	few	TRBD1	TRBJ2-1	TGCGCCAGCAGCCCGGGACAGGCTAACAATGAGCAGTTCTTC	CASSPGQANNEQFF
TRBV9	.	TRBD1	TRBJ1-2	TGTGCCAGCAGCGTAGAAGTAGGGGGCAGCGGCTACACCTTC	CASSVEVGGSGYTF
TRBV5-7	.	.	TRBJ1-5	TGTGCCAGCAGGGCACCGCCGTCGGGGAATCAGCCCCAGCATTTT	CASRAPPSGNQPQHF
TRBV19	.	.	TRBJ2-7	TGTGCCAGTAGTATACCCGGGAGAGGCGTCTACGAGCAGTACTTC	CASSIPGRGVYEQYF
TRBV19	.	.	TRBJ1-1	TGTGCCAGTAGTTCACAGGGCCTCCCGAACACTGAAGCTTTCTTT	CASSSQGLPNTEAFF
TRBV12-5	.	TRBD2	TRBJ2-4	TGTGCTAGTGGTTTGGGAGCGGGGGGGCTTTGGGAAAACATTCAGTACTTC	CASGLGAGGLWENIQYF
TRBV18	.	.	TRBJ1-1	TGTGCCAGCTCACCGTCACAGGGGAACACTGAAGCTTTCTTT	CASSPSQGNTEAFF
TRBV11-3	.	TRBD1	TRBJ2-7	TGTGCCAGCAGCCTCCGGGACAGGGATTACGAGCAGTACTTC	CASSLRDRDYEQYF
TRBV27	.	.	TRBJ2-7	TGTGCCAGCAGTTTCGGGGGCTACGAGCAGTACTTC	CASSFGGYEQYF
TRBV6-4	.	.	TRBJ1-5	TGTGCCAGCAGTGCCTCGGCAGGGGGCAATCAGCCCCAGCATTTT	CASSASAGGNQPQHF
TRBV4-3	.	TRBD1	TRBJ1-1	TGCGCCAGCAGCCAATCGGATACAGGGGTCACTGAAGCTTTCTTT	CASSQSDTGVTEAFF
TRBV5-4	.	.	TRBJ1-1	TGTGCCAGCAGCAAACAGGGATTGGTAGCTTTCTTT	CASSKQGLVAFF
TRBV4-3	.	.	TRBJ2-3	TGCGCCAGCAGCCAGGGAGGCCGCACAGATACGCAGTATTTT	CASSQGGRTDTQYF
TRBV9	.	.	TRBJ1-1	TGTGCCAGCACCCAGGCCCCGGGGGGCGGCCAGAACACTGAAGCTTTCTTT	CASTQAPGGGQNTEAFF
TRBV7-6	.	.	TRBJ1-1	TGTGCCAGCAGCAACTATCAATCCCACACTGAAGCTTTCTTT	CASSNYQSHTEAFF
TRBV11-2	.	.	TRBJ1-2	TGTGCCAGCAGCTTAGAATTACAGGCCACTAACTATGGCTACACCTTC	CASSLELQATNYGYTF
TRBV12-5	once	TRBD2	TRBJ2-7	TGTGCTAGTGGTTTGGAGGGACTAGCGGGGGGGCCGAGCGAGCAGTACTTC	CASGLEGLAGGPSEQYF
TRBV5-4	.	.	TRBJ1-1	TGTGCCAGCAGCTCCGCGGCCCGCCGGGACACTGAAGCTTTCTTT	CASSSAARRDTEAFF
TRBV11-2	.	TRBD2	TRBJ2-7	TGTGCCAGCAGCTTTGCTAGCGGGAGTTACGAGCAGTACTTC	CASSFASGSYEQYF
TRBV6-5	.	TRBD1	TRBJ1-5	TGTGCCAGCAGTTTCAGGGGGCCTGATCAGCCCCAGCATTTT	CASSFRGPDQPQHF
TRBV19	.	.	TRBJ1-6	TGTGCCAGTAGCGATCGAGAAGAAAACTATAATTCACCCCTCCACTTT	CASSDREENYNSPLHF
TRBV10-3	.	TRBD1	TRBJ2-7	TGTGCCATCAGCGCCGGGACAGGGTACGAGCAGTACTTC	CAISAGTGYEQYF
TRBV7-8	.	.	TRBJ1-2	TGTGCCAGCAGCTTCGGGGGATCCGGTGGCTACACCTTC	CASSFGGSGGYTF
TRBV25-1	.	.	TRBJ1-3	TGTGCCAGCAGTGAACCCGGAGACAGCTCTGGAAACACCATATATTTT	CASSEPGDSSGNTIYF
TRBV12-5	.	.	TRBJ1-6	TGTGCTAGTGGTTTGGTGGCAGGTCCCTATAATTCACCCCTCCACTTT	CASGLVAGPYNSPLHF